This TCR beta chain was recovered during a study of stem cell transplantation in POMP-related autoinflammatory disease. Overall study: The study hypothesized thymoproteasome defects skew the TRB repertoire via impaired CD8+ selection. Findings of the study overall: In patients with PRAID, every analyzed T-cell subset tended to show lower diversity and higher clonality. In PRAID patients, the number of distinct TRB V-J gene pairings was restricted.

Data came from immunoSEQ multiplex PCR; TCRdb stores just in-frame clones and leaves some out. The sample includes approximately 11,000 clones, about 87% seen only once; the top ten take 54%. CDR1 SGHKS and CDR2 YYEKEE come from the germline V gene (reference sequence). With 2 bases removed from V and 7 bases from J, the gap between germline ends came to 7 bases. The CDR3 covers 12 residues. As concerns this clone: The antigen remains unidentified.

The rearrangement uses TRBV5-5 and TRBJ2-1; a weak D match, TRBD2 (5 bases). This material consisted of CD8+ T cells from PBMCs, taken before stem cell transplantation. The sequence was obtained from a human donor with POMP-related autoinflammation and immune dysregulation (PRAID). The CDR3 spells CASSFPGNEQFF. CDR3 nucleotide sequence: TGTGCCAGCAGCTTCCCGGGAAATGAGCAGTTCTTC.